These T cell receptor beta chains were read from a single sample in a study of CD8+ T cells in alopecia areata. Sequencing was performed with immunoSEQ multiplex PCR; in TCRdb, only in-frame clones are kept and a portion is missing. The table lists about 140,000 clones, 86% of them singletons, with less than 15% in the top ten. This specimen consisted of CD8+ T cells sorted from blood, obtained at week 4, from a patient treated with tofacitinib. The receptors here all came from a human donor with alopecia areata. CDR3s include the opening cysteine and the closing phenylalanine or tryptophan. The D gene is left open where the match is weak. Only part of the rows carry a size: once, few, many, or a class if the clone is expanded.

D,size,V,J,CDR3,DNA
-,-,TRBV7-7,TRBJ2-1,CASSLNGPNEQFF,TGTGCCAGCAGCTTAAATGGTCCCAATGAGCAGTTCTTC
-,-,TRBV30,TRBJ2-3,CAWSRDSGADTQYF,TGTGCCTGGAGTAGGGACTCCGGGGCAGATACGCAGTATTTT
-,-,TRBV11-1,TRBJ2-5,CASSSPSAGLETQYF,TGTGCCAGCAGCTCGCCGTCCGCTGGGTTGGAGACCCAGTACTTC
TRBD1,-,TRBV4-1,TRBJ2-3,CASSQGTGGVTDTQYF,TGCGCCAGCAGCCAGGGGACAGGGGGCGTGACAGATACGCAGTATTTT
-,-,TRBV25-1,TRBJ1-2,CASSPLSEAGGYTF,TGTGCCAGCAGTCCCCTATCTGAAGCGGGAGGCTACACCTTC
-,-,TRBV19,TRBJ2-1,CASSIDTASYNEQFF,TGTGCCAGTAGTATAGATACAGCTTCCTACAATGAGCAGTTCTTC
-,-,TRBV29-1,TRBJ2-7,CSARDGLYYEQYF,TGCAGCGCCCGGGACGGACTGTACTACGAGCAGTACTTC
-,few,TRBV29-1,TRBJ2-3,CSVVGENTDTQYF,TGCAGCGTTGTCGGCGAGAACACAGATACGCAGTATTTT
-,-,TRBV30,TRBJ2-5,CAWSSPVETQYF,TGTGCCTGGAGTTCGCCCGTAGAGACCCAGTACTTC
TRBD2,-,TRBV29-1,TRBJ2-1,CSVAGAGGPYNEQFF,TGCAGCGTTGCGGGAGCGGGAGGGCCCTACAATGAGCAGTTCTTC
-,few,TRBV4-1,TRBJ2-1,CASSPPTYPTDEQFF,TGCGCCAGCAGCCCACCGACATACCCCACCGATGAGCAGTTCTTC
-,-,TRBV27,TRBJ2-7,CASSTLDGFEQYF,TGTGCCAGCAGCACTCTAGATGGGTTCGAGCAGTACTTC
-,-,TRBV2,TRBJ2-4,CASSPGPNNIQYF,TGTGCCAGCAGCCCGGGGCCCAACAACATTCAGTACTTC
TRBD2,-,TRBV27,TRBJ2-7,CASSSGLAGVREQYF,TGTGCCAGCAGTTCCGGACTAGCGGGGGTCAGGGAGCAGTACTTC
-,-,TRBV27,TRBJ1-1,CASSLFAGDVTEAFF,TGTGCCAGCAGTTTATTCGCAGGGGATGTAACTGAAGCTTTCTTT
-,-,TRBV28,TRBJ2-7,CASSTLGSSYEQYF,TGTGCCAGCAGCACCCTCGGGAGCTCCTACGAGCAGTACTTC
TRBD1,few,TRBV29-1,TRBJ1-2,CSVEPRTGEDYGYTF,TGCAGCGTTGAACCCCGGACAGGGGAGGACTATGGCTACACCTTC
-,-,TRBV29-1,TRBJ2-3,CSVAQKLDNTQYF,TGCAGCGTCGCCCAAAAGCTGGATAATACGCAGTATTTT
-,-,TRBV10-3,TRBJ2-7,CAIMTATPYEQYF,TGTGCCATCATGACAGCGACTCCATACGAGCAGTACTTC
-,-,TRBV9,TRBJ2-7,CASSGPYSYEQYF,TGTGCCAGCAGCGGCCCCTACTCCTACGAGCAGTACTTC
-,-,TRBV30,TRBJ2-5,CAWSHEGRETQYF,TGTGCCTGGAGTCATGAGGGGAGAGAGACCCAGTACTTC
-,once,TRBV9,TRBJ2-5,CASSAPRDASRGETQYF,TGTGCCAGCAGCGCGCCGAGGGACGCGTCCCGGGGAGAGACCCAGTACTTC
TRBD1,-,TRBV29-1,TRBJ2-1,CSVEDEGGQGGYNEQFF,TGCAGCGTTGAAGATGAGGGTGGACAGGGCGGATACAATGAGCAGTTCTTC
-,-,TRBV29-1,TRBJ1-1,CSVEGSEVSTEAFF,TGCAGCGTTGAGGGGTCCGAAGTTAGCACTGAAGCTTTCTTT
-,few,TRBV11-2,TRBJ1-1,CASRPSEAGKAFF,TGTGCCAGCAGACCCTCGGAGGCGGGGAAAGCTTTCTTT
-,-,TRBV5-1,TRBJ2-1,CASFGSSMDEQFF,TGCGCCAGCTTTGGTAGTAGTATGGATGAGCAGTTCTTC
-,-,TRBV29-1,TRBJ1-2,CSVESGGYTF,TGCAGCGTTGAATCCGGAGGCTACACCTTC
-,once,TRBV5-1,TRBJ2-3,CASSLVQGETDTQYF,TGCGCCAGCAGCTTGGTGCAGGGTGAGACAGATACGCAGTATTTT
TRBD2,-,TRBV29-1,TRBJ2-4,CSAVDIGGNIQYF,TGCAGCGCCGTCGACATCGGGGGGAACATTCAGTACTTC
-,once,TRBV5-4,TRBJ2-7,CASSLTVNEQYF,TGTGCCAGCAGCTTAACGGTTAACGAGCAGTACTTC
-,-,TRBV6-1,TRBJ2-3,CASSEGRFLDTQYF,TGTGCCAGCAGTGAGGGAAGATTTTTGGATACGCAGTATTTT
-,-,TRBV11-2,TRBJ2-1,CASSLGRSKDEQFF,TGTGCCAGCAGCTTGGGCAGGTCGAAGGATGAGCAGTTCTTC